This T cell receptor beta chain came from a study of blood T cells in healthy people across ages. At the level of the study: Per every two T cells, about one barcoded beta molecule was captured by template switching.

It was with a sample-barcoded 5' primer and a J-beta primer mix that a second PCR of roughly 7 to 12 cycles was run. A single record per CDR3 protein comes from TCRdb applying MiXCR to the 5' RACE reads. This table has 800,000 to 900,000 distinct CDR3 sequences, less than 80% appearing once. Every participating donor contributed about 10 milliliters of peripheral blood through a draw. V lost 5 bases to trimming and J lost 3 bases; unmatched junction nucleotides: 3. The CDR3 runs 14 residues. In germline, CDR1 is SGHTA, CDR2 FQGNSA. Overall study results and limits: Researchers report that TCR beta diversity correlated strongly with naive T cell percentage. Any changes in expanded clonotypes were possibly confounded, as donor CMV status remained unknown.

As regards this clonotype: Its antigen is still unknown.

The rearrangement links TRBV7-2 to TRBJ2-5; TRBD1 aligns across 10 bases. The sequenced sample consisted of blood. This receptor was taken from a man younger than 45 in good health. This CDR3 reads CASSVGQGKETQYF. In nucleotides, the CDR3 is TGTGCCAGCAGCGTGGGACAGGGGAAAGAGACCCAGTACTTC.